Below are 20 T cell receptor beta chains sequenced from a single sample in a study of tumor and adjacent non-tumor tissue in lung cancer. TCRbeta libraries were built with three rounds of nested PCR, modified from ARM-PCR. Using its own MiXCR run on the multiplex PCR reads, TCRdb lists one record per CDR3 protein. The repertoire has approximately 120,000 distinct CDR3 sequences, roughly 73% of them found once; the top ten carry around 37%. This sample's RNA came from whole unsorted tissue. Specimen: lung tumor tissue. These receptors were taken from a woman aged 55 to 70 with non-small cell lung cancer.

As concerns this clonotype: An end of the junction differs from the germline gene, which may be a read error. The chain is built from TRBV11-2 and TRBJ1-2; weak D call: TRBD1 (5 bases). CDR1 SGHAT and CDR2 FQNNGV come from the germline V gene. The length of the CDR3 is 14 residues. The DNA of the CDR3 is TGTACCAGCAGCGTAAATGGGACCCAGGCTGGCTGCACCTTC. It is translated as CTSSVNGTQAGCTF. Filled out from reference TRBV11-2 and TRBJ1-2, the complete variable domain reads EAGVAQSPRYKIIEKRQSVAFWCNPISGHATLYWYQQILGQGPKLLIQFQNNGVVDDSQLPKDRFSAERLKGVDSTLKIQPAKLEDSAVYLCTSSVNGTQAGCTFGSGTRLTVV.

Points on this clonotype: A junction end diverges from the germline sequence, so it may reflect a read error. The CDR3 bases are TGTGCCAGCAGCGTCACCGGGACGGTCACAGAAACGCAGTGTTTT. Protein sequence: CASSVTGTVTETQCF. This chain links TRBV11-2 with TRBJ2-3; perhaps D is TRBD1 or TRBD2 (5 bases each). CDR1 is SGHAT and CDR2 is FQNNGV in the germline V gene. CDR3 size: 15 residues.

The gene calls are TRBV6-2 or TRBV6-3 and TRBJ2-1; TRBD2 might be the D (5 bases). Per the germline V gene, CDR1 is MNHEY and CDR2 is SVGEGT. CDR3 length equals 14 residues. The CDR3 spells CDNCGGPGFNEQFF. The CDR3 nucleotides are TGTGACAACTGCGGTGGTCCGGGGTTCAATGAGCAGTTCTTC.

The chain joins TRBV7-8 to TRBJ1-1; a possible D gene is TRBD1 (5 bases). The V and J ends lost 1 base and 5 bases respectively, with 14 bases between them. This CDR3 is 15 amino acids long. CDR1 SGHVS and CDR2 FQNEAQ come from the germline V gene. The CDR3 DNA reads as TGTGCCAGCAGCTTAGTTGTATGGGGCAATACTGAAGCTTTCTTT. As protein: CASSLVVWGNTEAFF.

Regarding this clonotype: At one of its ends the junction is not consistent with the germline gene, which may arise from a read error. V and J are TRBV6-5 and TRBJ2-7; D not resolved. The CDR3 length is 17 residues. Germline CDR1 and CDR2: MNHEY and SVGAGI. CDR3: CASRTTLNATLTYVQYF. The CDR3 DNA reads TGTGCCAGTCGCACCACACTTAACGCGACCCTGACCTACGTGCAGTACTTC.

As concerns this clonotype: One junction end disagrees with the germline gene, perhaps due to a read error. This CDR3 is CASSLEFGYDEQFF. The CDR3 DNA is TGTGCCAGCAGTTTAGAATTTGGGTACGATGAACAGTTCTTC. This chain uses TRBV12-3 or TRBV12-4 with TRBJ2-1; D gene unclear. The CDR3 extends over 14 amino acids.

The chain recombines TRBV7-9 with TRBJ1-1; TRBD1 might be the D (5 bases). The CDR3 is 14 residues long. The germline V gene encodes CDR1 SEHNR and CDR2 FQNEAQ (reference sequence). V lost 2 bases to trimming and J lost 2 bases, with 9 bases between them. DNA of the CDR3: TGTGCCAGCAGCTTACGGGGGGAAAACACTGAAGCTTTCTTT. Its protein product is CASSLRGENTEAFF.

This clonotype was seen once. A read error is possible here, since a much larger clone lies one base away. The chain couples TRBV10-2 to TRBJ2-5, with 7 bases lining up with TRBD2. The CDR3 extends over 15 amino acids. V shed 9 bases, J shed 2 bases, and the junction held 12 bases outside the gene matches. The germline V gene has CDR1 WSHSY and CDR2 SAAADI. The CDR3 spells CARTRTSGSQETQYF. In nucleotides, the CDR3 is TGCGCCAGGACCCGGACTAGTGGAAGTCAAGAGACCCAGTACTTC.

A note on this clonotype: At one end, the junction sequence differs from germline, possibly due to a read error. V and J are TRBV12-3 or TRBV12-4 and TRBJ2-2, with TRBD2 as a possible D gene (5 bases). CDR3 size: 16 residues. CDR3 sequence (DNA): TGTGCCAGCAGTTCCAGCTTTGAGGTAGAGGTCGGGGAGCTATTTTTT. Protein sequence: CASSSSFEVEVGELFF.

Note on this clonotype: Here the CDR3 omits its conserved ending phenylalanine or tryptophan, so a read error is the likely source. The chain joins TRBV11-3 to TRBJ1-1; D is uncertain. Germline CDR1 and CDR2: SGHNT and YENEEA. This CDR3 comprises 15 residues. Here the CDR3 DNA reads TGTGCCAGCCGCTTAGATTCGGGGAGAGGCACTGACGCTTTCATT. It translates to CASRLDSGRGTDAFI.

Points on this clonotype: Since a much larger clone is just one base distant, this may be a read error. This chain joins TRBV6-6 and TRBJ2-3, with 7 nucleotides matching TRBD1. Germline V CDR1 and CDR2: MNHNY, SVGAGI (reference sequence). The CDR3 is 14 amino acids. J gave up 3 bases and V 6 bases, and 6 bases lay outside the gene matches. The CDR3, as DNA: TGTGCCAGCAGCCTAAAGACAGGGACAGATACGCAGTATTTT. Amino acids: CASSLKTGTDTQYF.

In this sample, this clonotype turned up once. A much larger clonotype is one base distant, so this may be a read error. This rearrangement joins TRBV5-5 to TRBJ2-7; maybe TRBD1 (5 bases). This CDR3 is 14 amino acids long. CDR1 is SGHKS and CDR2 is YYEKEE in the germline V gene (reference sequence). The CDR3 DNA reads as TGTGGCAGCAGCTTTTTTTGGCAGGGCGGCGAGCAGTACTTC. It is translated as CGSSFFWQGGEQYF.

Note on this clonotype: A read error may produce the germline difference seen at one junction end. This chain joins TRBV11-2 and TRBJ2-7; perhaps TRBD2 as D (6 bases). Per the germline V gene, CDR1 is SGHAT and CDR2 is FQNNGV. The CDR3 is 14 residues long. The DNA for the CDR3 is TGTGCCAGCAGCCCCAATAGCGGCGTTTACGAGAAGTACTTC. Its translation: CASSPNSGVYEKYF.

This sequence joins TRBV11-2 and TRBJ2-4; possible D gene TRBD2, 6 bases. CDR1 is SGHAT and CDR2 is FQNNGV in the germline V gene. The CDR3 spans 14 residues. V was pared by 3 bases and J by 8 bases, with 14 bases between. The CDR3 region has the DNA TGTGCCAGCAGCTTCGACCGGCGGAGGGACATTCAGTACTTC. Amino acid sequence: CASSFDRRRDIQYF.

This clonotype was seen only a few times. The chain employs TRBV11-3 and TRBJ2-1; 8 bases line up with TRBD2. This CDR3 is built from 15 residues. CDR1 is SGHNT, CDR2 YENEEA, per germline. V gave up 2 bases and J gave up 4 bases; unmatched junction bases: 4. The CDR3 bases are TGTGCCAGCAGCTTAAGCGGGGGCTCATACAATGAGCAGTTCTTC. It encodes CASSLSGGSYNEQFF.

This clonotype was observed once. V is TRBV20-1 and J is TRBJ2-1; 10 bases are shared with TRBD2. The CDR3 runs 19 residues. Germline CDR1 and CDR2: DFQATT and SNEGSKA (reference sequence). V lost 1 base, J lost 6 bases, and 18 bases stayed unmatched. Here the CDR3 reads CSARGRGLAGGLGTNEQFF. Written as DNA, the CDR3 is TGCAGTGCTAGAGGTCGGGGGTTAGCGGGGGGCCTAGGTACCAATGAGCAGTTCTTC.

With respect to this clonotype: A read error may explain this, as a much larger clone is one base away. V is TRBV20-1 and J is TRBJ2-1; 7 nucleotides align to TRBD2. The CDR3 consists of 14 residues. V trimming: 7 bases; J trimming: 8 bases; junction bases outside the gene matches: 14. Germline lookup yields CDR1 DFQATT and CDR2 SNEGSKA (reference sequence). CDR3 residues: CSVPLAVGTDEQFF. The CDR3 DNA reads as TGCAGTGTTCCGCTAGCGGTGGGCACGGATGAGCAGTTCTTC.

The sample holds one count of this clonotype. CDR3 region: CASSETGGNSLHHF. The CDR3 region has the DNA TGTGCCAGCTCAGAGACAGGGGGGAATTCACTCCACCACTTT. The rearrangement links TRBV18 to TRBJ1-6; 9 bases match TRBD1. Germline CDR1 KGHSH, CDR2 LQKENI. The CDR3 has 14 amino acids. J was trimmed by 18 bases and V by 5 bases; bases with no gene match: 14.

As concerns this clonotype: The junction departs from germline at one end; a sequencing error may be responsible. This rearrangement joins TRBV11-2 to TRBJ2-6; D ambiguous. Germline V lookup: CDR1 SGHAT, CDR2 FQNNGV. This CDR3 has 15 residues. The CDR3 spells CASSLVQAGVNVLTF. The CDR3 nucleotides are TGTGCCAGCAGCTTAGTGCAGGCTGGGGTCAACGTGCTGACTTTC.

The rearrangement uses TRBV7-2 and TRBJ1-2; 10 bases are a match to TRBD1. The germline V gene has CDR1 SGHTA and CDR2 FQGNSA. CDR3 length equals 15 residues. The CDR3 region is CVNSGEGQGSRGYTF. The CDR3 bases are TGTGTCAACAGTGGTGAGGGACAGGGGAGCCGCGGCTACACCTTC.